Below, 5 T cell receptor beta chains from the same sample are listed, as sequenced in a study of shared clonotypes between healthy human individuals. Produced via immunoSEQ multiplex PCR; TCRdb's table is partial and in-frame only. The table records approximately 600,000 clones, approximately 96% of them present only once. Naive CD8 isolation took CD45RO-negative cells positively selected for CCR7 and excluded terminally differentiated effector memory CD45RA+ cells. Material: naive CD8+ T cells sorted from blood. Receptor source: a woman aged 25 to 39 in good health.

This clone was counted once. V is TRBV7-9 and J is TRBJ2-7; 7 bases fit TRBD2. V shed 1 base and J 2 bases; nucleotides not matched to a gene: 5. This CDR3 has 15 amino acids. The germline CDR1 and CDR2 sequences are SEHNR and FQNEAQ (reference sequence). CDR3 in amino acids: CASSLVGAGAYEQYF. CDR3 DNA: TGTGCCAGCAGCTTAGTGGGTGCGGGAGCCTACGAGCAGTACTTC.

This chain uses TRBV4-2 with TRBJ2-5, with 8 bases lining up with TRBD1. This CDR3 spans 13 amino acids. Per the germline V gene, CDR1 is LGHNA and CDR2 is YNFKEQ. J lost 3 bases, V lost 3 bases, and 0 bases had no gene match. The CDR3 DNA follows: TGTGCCAGCAGCCAGGACAGGGAAGAGACCCAGTACTTC. Its protein product is CASSQDREETQYF.

The J gene is TRBJ2-7, the V gene TRBV5-1, with 7 positions matching TRBD1. This CDR3 has 14 residues. The trim removed 3 bases at V and 3 bases at J, leaving 6 bases unmatched. Germline V gene sequence: CDR1 SGHRS, CDR2 YFSETQ. The CDR3 region is CASSSNRDSYEQYF. DNA of the CDR3: TGCGCCAGCAGCTCGAACCGGGACAGCTACGAGCAGTACTTC.

The rearrangement joins TRBV19 to TRBJ1-2, with D tentatively TRBD1 (5 bases). The CDR3 is 16 residues long. Looked up from germline, CDR1 is LNHDA and CDR2 is SQIVND (reference sequence). Trimming removed 4 bases from V and 3 bases from J, with 18 bases in between. The CDR3 bases are TGTGCCAGTAGTACCCGTTCCGGGGCGCTAGACTATGGCTACACCTTC. Residues: CASSTRSGALDYGYTF.

The V and J genes are TRBV7-9 and TRBJ2-1, with 9 bases fitting TRBD2. This CDR3 is 13 amino acids long. CDR1 and CDR2 (germline): SEHNR, FQNEAQ (reference sequence). Losses at the gene ends were 7 bases for V and 7 bases for J; bases not matched to a gene: 5. The CDR3 reads CASIGLAGNEQFF. The CDR3 DNA sequence: TGTGCCAGCATTGGGCTAGCGGGAAATGAGCAGTTCTTC.